This passage covers 17 T cell receptor beta chains from one sample sequenced in a study of blood T cell repertoires in COVID-19. Measured with immunoSEQ multiplex PCR; TCRdb has only the in-frame clones, and not every one. The sample lists about 200,000 clones; around four fifths were seen once. Sequences were obtained from peripheral blood. These receptors all stem from a woman between 70 and 85 years old with active or convalescent COVID-19.

This chain connects TRBV28 to TRBJ2-1; 11 bases fit TRBD2. J was trimmed by 2 bases and V by 4 bases; bases with no gene match: 4. This CDR3 spans 16 amino acids. Per the germline V gene, CDR1 is MDHEN and CDR2 is SYDVKM. In DNA form, the CDR3 reads TGTGCCAGCAGTTCACCACTAGCGGGAGCCTACAATGAGCAGTTCTTC. It specifies CASSSPLAGAYNEQFF.

This clone was counted between two and nine times. The V and J genes are TRBV6-5 and TRBJ1-1, with D unclear. CDR3 length: 13 residues. Trimming took 6 bases from V and 5 from J, leaving 13 bases between them. Looked up from germline, CDR1 is MNHEY and CDR2 is SVGAGI. CDR3 nucleotides: TGTGCCAGCAGCTTCGGTGTTTGGACTGAAGCTTTCTTT. Protein: CASSFGVWTEAFF.

V and J are TRBV28 and TRBJ1-5, with TRBD1 matching 10 bases. This CDR3 contains 16 residues. Germline values: CDR1 MDHEN, CDR2 SYDVKM. V lost 4 bases to trimming and J lost 4 bases; unmatched junction nucleotides: 7. This CDR3 is CASSYGDRGPNQPQHF. The CDR3 DNA reads as TGTGCCAGCAGTTATGGCGACAGGGGGCCAAATCAGCCCCAGCATTTT. The full variable domain, with the rest looked up from reference TRBV28 and TRBJ1-5, is DVKVTQSSRYLVKRTGEKVFLECVQDMDHENMFWYRQDPGLGLRLIYFSYDVKMKEKGDIPEGYSVSREKKERFSLILESASTNQTSMYLCASSYGDRGPNQPQHFGDGTRLSIL.

This clone was observed once. The genes are TRBV28 and TRBJ1-2; D is ambiguous. Trimming stripped 2 bases from V and 1 base from J, with 8 bases between. CDR1 MDHEN and CDR2 SYDVKM come from the germline V gene. This CDR3 is built from 14 residues. CDR3: CASSLEDYNYGYTF. In DNA, the CDR3 is TGTGCCAGCAGTTTAGAGGACTATAACTATGGCTACACCTTC.

The chain uses TRBV29-1 and TRBJ2-2; the match to TRBD1 covers 11 bases. This CDR3 has 13 amino acids. CDR1 and CDR2 from the germline V gene are SQVTM and ANQGSEA. V was pared by 5 bases and J by 7 bases, with 3 bases of the junction left unmatched. For the CDR3, the DNA is TGCAGCGTTTGGACAGGGGGCCGCGGGGAGCTGTTTTTT. The encoded protein is CSVWTGGRGELFF.

V gene TRBV19 combines with J gene TRBJ1-6; no firm D call. The germline V and J ends were trimmed by 7 bases and 10 bases, with 17 bases remaining between them. The CDR3 sequence is 14 residues long. Per the germline V gene, CDR1 is LNHDA and CDR2 is SQIVND (reference sequence). This CDR3 is CASKGEGEGSPLHF. The CDR3 nucleotides read TGTGCCAGTAAGGGAGAAGGAGAGGGATCACCCCTCCACTTT.

V and J are TRBV5-1 and TRBJ1-6; weak D call: TRBD1 (6 bases). This CDR3 is built from 14 residues. CDR1 is SGHRS, CDR2 YFSETQ, per germline. Trimming removed 3 bases at V and 7 bases at J, with 11 bases between. CDR3 sequence (DNA): TGCGCCAGCAGCTCCGGGACACAAAATTCACCCCTCCACTTT. Residues: CASSSGTQNSPLHF.

The rearrangement links TRBV10-3 to TRBJ2-2; D perhaps matches TRBD2 (6 bases). CDR3 length: 16 residues. V lost 5 bases, J lost 1 base, and 14 bases lay in between. Per the germline V gene, CDR1 is ENHRY and CDR2 is SYGVKD. The CDR3 bases are TGTGCCATCAGTCCTCGGGGGACCCGGAACACCGGGGAGCTGTTTTTT. It specifies CAISPRGTRNTGELFF.

The V call is TRBV6-6, the J call TRBJ2-1; D remains unclear. Trimming removed 7 bases from V and 3 bases from J, with 4 bases in between. The CDR3 is 11 residues long. The germline gives CDR1 MNHNY, CDR2 SVGAGI (reference sequence). Written as DNA, the CDR3 is TGTGCCAGCACGGTCTACAATGAGCAGTTCTTC. Residues: CASTVYNEQFF.

The V and J genes are TRBV7-9 and TRBJ2-2; 8 nucleotides line up with TRBD2. The CDR3 runs to 17 residues. CDR1 SEHNR and CDR2 FQNEAQ come from the germline V gene (reference sequence). The V gene end was trimmed by 3 bases and the J gene end by 1 base; junction bases not matched to a gene: 7. The CDR3 sequence: CASSFLLAGQNTGELFF. DNA of the CDR3: TGTGCCAGCAGCTTCCTATTAGCGGGGCAGAACACCGGGGAGCTGTTTTTT.

This clone was seen more than once but under ten times. The chain combines TRBV12-3 or TRBV12-4 with TRBJ2-3; a weak D match, TRBD1 (6 bases). V lost 7 bases and J lost 1, with 9 bases in between. The CDR3 consists of 13 residues. CDR3 region: CASNRQGTDTQYF. The CDR3, as DNA: TGTGCCAGCAACCGACAGGGCACAGATACGCAGTATTTT.

The chain links TRBV13 to TRBJ2-3; 7 bases match TRBD1. In germline, CDR1 is PRHDT, CDR2 FYEKMQ (reference sequence). Trimming took 2 bases from V and 1 from J; bases not matched to a gene: 6. This CDR3 is built from 16 residues. The CDR3 DNA sequence: TGTGCCAGCAGCTTACGAGGGGGCACTGGCACAGATACGCAGTATTTT. Its protein is CASSLRGGTGTDTQYF.

In the case of this clone: Other DNA sequences in the same sample also yield this CDR3. The V and J genes are TRBV4-2 and TRBJ2-3; 8 nucleotides agree with TRBD2. The CDR3 runs to 17 residues. V shed 1 base, J shed 2 bases, and the junction held 8 bases outside the gene matches. Germline V gene sequence: CDR1 LGHNA, CDR2 YNFKEQ. This CDR3 reads CASSQALAGGSTDTQYF. CDR3 nucleotides: TGTGCCAGCAGCCAAGCCCTAGCGGGTGGTTCCACAGATACGCAGTATTTT.

The chain recombines TRBV9 with TRBJ2-1; 10 bases are shared with TRBD2. The ends lost 4 bases at V and 6 bases at J; junction bases unmatched: 10. This CDR3 region has 16 residues. Looked up from germline, CDR1 is SGDLS and CDR2 is YYNGEE. CDR3 in DNA: TGTGCCAGCAGCCCCCGGGCGAGCGGGAGGGCCAATGAGCAGTTCTTC. Translated, it gives CASSPRASGRANEQFF.

This rearrangement joins TRBV27 to TRBJ2-1, with unresolved D. Germline CDR1 is MNHEY and CDR2 is SMNVEV (reference sequence). With 2 bases removed from V and 8 bases from J, the gap between germline ends came to 10 bases. This CDR3 comprises 13 residues. CDR3 sequence: CASSLGLVYEQFF. CDR3 sequence (DNA): TGTGCCAGCAGTTTAGGTCTAGTCTATGAGCAGTTCTTC.

CDR3 nucleotide sequence: TGTGCCAGTGACTACGGGACAGGGGTAGGGCCCCAGCATTTT. This gives the protein CASDYGTGVGPQHF. This chain connects TRBV19 to TRBJ1-5; 10 positions agree with TRBD1. Germline V CDR1 and CDR2: LNHDA, SQIVND (reference sequence). The junction had 10 bases not matched to a gene; V was cut back by 8 bases and J by 9 bases. The CDR3 loop spans 14 amino acids.

The chain has TRBV30 and TRBJ1-5; D unclear. Germline CDR1 reads GTSNPN; CDR2 reads SVGIG (reference sequence). The CDR3 runs 13 residues. V was cut by 0 bases and J by 5 bases, with 8 bases left in between. The CDR3 DNA is TGTGCCTGGAGTGTAGGGAGGGATCAGCCCCAGCATTTT. Protein sequence: CAWSVGRDQPQHF.